This T cell receptor beta chain emerged from a study of blood T cell repertoires in COVID-19. Whole-study context: From the United States, Italy and Spain came samples of acute and convalescent COVID-19.

Clones were sequenced by immunoSEQ multiplex PCR, and TCRdb holds only the in-frame ones, with some missing. The sample yields some 360,000 clones, roughly nine tenths seen once. Germline CDR1 and CDR2: SGHDT and YYEEEE. With 3 bases removed from V and 2 bases from J, the gap between germline ends came to 17 bases. This CDR3 is built from 17 residues. This sequence joins TRBV5-6 and TRBJ2-2, with a possible D match to TRBD2 (5 bases). The receptor was isolated from a woman aged 60-75 years with COVID-19, enrolled during active disease. Sequenced: peripheral blood. CDR3 region: CASSSTTGFLNTGELFF. In nucleotides, the CDR3 is TGTGCCAGCAGCTCCACTACGGGGTTCCTTAACACCGGGGAGCTGTTTTTT.